This paragraph reports one TCR beta chain. Its antigen is not known. The repertoire was sequenced with immunoSEQ multiplex PCR; TCRdb's copy has only in-frame clones and lacks some. Of 2 million to 2.5 million clones in the sample, less than 95% were seen once. Every one of the donors was a Caucasian adult that lived in Nashville, Tennessee. The data are from a study of shared clonotypes between healthy human individuals. Overall study findings and caveats: Non-shared clonotypes displayed generation probabilities falling below those of clonotypes present in all four donors.

V lost 2 bases to trimming and J lost 6 bases; unmatched junction nucleotides: 5. CDR1 is GTSNPN and CDR2 is SVGIG in the germline V gene (reference sequence). This CDR3 region has 14 residues. Sequencing input: naive CD4+ T cells from PBMCs. Subset indicated: CD45RA+ positively selected. The clonotype comes from a man younger than 30 in good health. Some clones in this sample may be carry-over from other donors' samples. The rearrangement links TRBV30 to TRBJ1-2, with 11 bases matching TRBD1. The CDR3 coding sequence is TGTGCCTGGAGTCCGGACAGGGGGCGTAATGGCTACACCTTC. Its protein product is CAWSPDRGRNGYTF.